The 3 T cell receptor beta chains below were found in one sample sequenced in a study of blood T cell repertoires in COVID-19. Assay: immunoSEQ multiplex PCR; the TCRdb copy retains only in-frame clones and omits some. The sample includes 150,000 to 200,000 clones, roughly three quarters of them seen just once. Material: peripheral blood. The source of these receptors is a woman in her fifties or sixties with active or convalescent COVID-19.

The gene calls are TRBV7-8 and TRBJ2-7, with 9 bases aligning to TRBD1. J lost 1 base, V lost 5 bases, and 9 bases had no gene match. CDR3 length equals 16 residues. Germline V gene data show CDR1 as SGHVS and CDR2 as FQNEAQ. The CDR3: CASSASGTGRSYEQYF. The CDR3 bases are TGTGCCAGCAGCGCAAGTGGGACAGGGCGATCCTACGAGCAGTACTTC.

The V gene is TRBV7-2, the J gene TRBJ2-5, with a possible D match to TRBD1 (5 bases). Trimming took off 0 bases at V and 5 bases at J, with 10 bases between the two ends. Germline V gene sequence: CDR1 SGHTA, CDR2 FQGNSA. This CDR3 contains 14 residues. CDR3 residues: CASSLAGLWETQYF. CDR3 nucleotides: TGTGCCAGCAGCTTAGCGGGGCTTTGGGAGACCCAGTACTTC. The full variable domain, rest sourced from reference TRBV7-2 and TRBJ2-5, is GAGVSQSPSNKVTEKGKDVELRCDPISGHTALYWYRQSLGQGLEFLIYFQGNSAPDKSGLPSDRFSAERTGGSVSTLTIQRTQQEDSAVYLCASSLAGLWETQYFGPGTRLLVL.

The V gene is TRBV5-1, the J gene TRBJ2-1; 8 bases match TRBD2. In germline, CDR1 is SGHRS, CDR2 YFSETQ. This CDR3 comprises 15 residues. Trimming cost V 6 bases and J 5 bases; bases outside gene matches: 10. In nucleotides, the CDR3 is TGCGCCAGCAACCCATCAGGAGCGGGGGACAATGAGCAGTTCTTC. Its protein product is CASNPSGAGDNEQFF. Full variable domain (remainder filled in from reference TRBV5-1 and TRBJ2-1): KAGVTQTPRYLIKTRGQQVTLSCSPISGHRSVSWYQQTPGQGLQFLFEYFSETQRNKGNFPGRFSGRQFSNSRSEMNVSTLELGDSALYLCASNPSGAGDNEQFFGPGTRLTVL.